Listed here are 12 T cell receptor beta chains from one sample, sequenced in a study of blood T cell repertoires in COVID-19. Profiled with immunoSEQ multiplex PCR; TCRdb holds only in-frame clones, not every one. The sample lists a few hundred thousand clones, roughly 89% seen once, with about 4.6% in the top ten. Sequenced sample: peripheral blood. These receptors were taken from a woman between 40 and 50 years old who had recovered from COVID-19.

This chain links TRBV7-9 with TRBJ2-2, with TRBD2 as a possible D gene (5 bases). The V and J ends lost 4 bases and 1 base respectively, with 10 bases between them. Germline CDR1 and CDR2: SEHNR and FQNEAQ (reference sequence). The CDR3 length is 15 residues. The CDR3 spells CASSSRVRNTGELFF. CDR3 nucleotide sequence: TGTGCCAGCAGCTCGCGGGTACGGAACACCGGGGAGCTGTTTTTT.

The J gene is TRBJ2-7, the V gene TRBV28; 7 nucleotides agree with TRBD1. The V gene end was trimmed by 7 bases and the J gene end by 4 bases; junction bases not matched to a gene: 10. This CDR3 comprises 14 residues. The V gene's germline CDR1 is MDHEN and CDR2 SYDVKM. DNA of the CDR3: TGTGCCAGCATTCAAGGGGGCGAGGTGTACGAGCAGTACTTC. Encoded protein: CASIQGGEVYEQYF.

The J gene is TRBJ2-7, the V gene TRBV11-2; TRBD2 matches at 11 bases. CDR1 is SGHAT and CDR2 is FQNNGV in the germline V gene. The CDR3 is made up of 14 amino acids. V lost 5 bases to trimming and J lost 4 bases; unmatched junction nucleotides: 4. The CDR3 spells CASSNIAGGYEQYF. CDR3 nucleotides: TGTGCCAGCAGCAACATAGCGGGGGGGTACGAGCAGTACTTC.

The CDR3 sequence: CASSSTTMTSGYPYEQYV. The CDR3 DNA is TGTGCCAGCAGCTCGACCACAATGACTAGCGGATACCCTTACGAGCAGTACGTC. This sequence joins TRBV7-8 and TRBJ2-7; 9 nucleotides agree with TRBD2. The germline V gene encodes CDR1 SGHVS and CDR2 FQNEAQ. The junction had 17 bases not matched to a gene; V was cut back by 4 bases and J by 4 bases. The CDR3 extends over 18 amino acids.

The CDR3 loop reads CASSLALRQGYEQYF. The DNA for the CDR3 is TGTGCCAGCAGCTTAGCGCTTAGACAGGGGTACGAGCAGTACTTC. The V call is TRBV7-9, the J call TRBJ2-7; 8 bases agree with TRBD1. The CDR3 sequence is 15 residues long. Germline assignment: CDR1 SEHNR and CDR2 FQNEAQ (reference sequence). V gave up 0 bases and J gave up 4 bases; unmatched junction bases: 5.

This chain connects TRBV7-3 to TRBJ2-1; 10 positions agree with TRBD2. Losses at the gene ends were 1 base for V and 7 bases for J; bases not matched to a gene: 10. The CDR3 has 17 amino acids. In germline, CDR1 is SGHTA, CDR2 FQGTGA. Written as DNA, the CDR3 is TGTGCCAGCAGCTTAAAGGGGACTAGCGTTTGGGCTAATGAGCAGTTCTTC. It is translated as CASSLKGTSVWANEQFF.

This clone was recorded a few times. This chain links TRBV12-3 or TRBV12-4 with TRBJ2-1, with D perhaps matching TRBD2 (5 bases). The ends were cut back, 3 bases at V and 8 bases at J, with 11 bases in the middle. The CDR3 is made up of 13 amino acids. In nucleotides, the CDR3 is TGTGCCAGCAGTTTTTCTCGTAGCGATGAGCAGTTCTTC. Its protein is CASSFSRSDEQFF.

The rearrangement links TRBV4-2 to TRBJ1-2; 12 bases line up with TRBD1. This CDR3 has 18 amino acids. The V segment lost 4 bases and the J segment 7 bases; nucleotides outside the gene matches: 16. Germline-derived CDR1 and CDR2 are LGHNA and YNFKEQ. CDR3 region: CASSPTPGQGATSVGYTF. The CDR3 bases are TGTGCCAGCAGCCCTACCCCGGGACAGGGGGCGACATCGGTTGGCTACACCTTC.

This rearrangement joins TRBV30 to TRBJ1-5, with 7 nucleotides matching TRBD1. CDR3 length: 14 amino acids. From germline, CDR1 is GTSNPN and CDR2 SVGIG (reference sequence). V was clipped by 2 bases and J by 2 bases; unmatched bases: 3. This chain's CDR3 is CAWSQTGGNQPQHF. CDR3 coding DNA: TGTGCCTGGAGTCAAACAGGGGGCAATCAGCCCCAGCATTTT.

The rearrangement links TRBV5-1 to TRBJ2-7; a possible D gene is TRBD2 (5 bases). The CDR3 length is 13 residues. Per germline, CDR1 SGHRS and CDR2 YFSETQ. V was pared by 2 bases and J by 3 bases, with 9 bases between. In DNA form, the CDR3 reads TGCGCCAGCAGCTTAGACCGGGGCTACGAGCAGTACGTC. Protein product: CASSLDRGYEQYV.

V usage is TRBV6-2 or TRBV6-3 and J usage is TRBJ1-2, with D perhaps matching TRBD1 (5 bases). The CDR3 covers 11 residues. Germline CDR1 and CDR2: MNHEY and SVGEGT. Trimming removed 5 bases at V and 4 bases at J, with 5 bases between. The CDR3 DNA is TGTGCCAGCAGTACAGGCTATGGCTACACCTTC. Its translation is CASSTGYGYTF.

V usage is TRBV6-6 and J usage is TRBJ2-5; the match to TRBD2 covers 13 bases. The CDR3 has 16 residues. Germline V gene sequence: CDR1 MNHNY, CDR2 SVGAGI (reference sequence). J gave up 5 bases and V 5 bases, and 8 bases lay outside the gene matches. The CDR3 DNA reads as TGTGCCAGCAGTCGAGGACTAGCGGGGGAGGGGGAGACCCAGTACTTC. This sequence encodes CASSRGLAGEGETQYF.